The clone carrying this T cell receptor (beta chain) was counted many times. Its antigen is not known. The library was built from around 400 ng RNA with molecular barcoded adaptors for alpha/delta and beta/gamma chains. Each CDR3 protein gets one entry after TCRdb re-called the reads with MiXCR. The sample carries tens of thousands of distinct CDR3 sequences, around 20% recorded once. The V segment lost 4 bases and the J segment 9 bases; nucleotides outside the gene matches: 9. Germline V gene sequence: CDR1 SGHRS, CDR2 YFSETQ. This CDR3 contains 16 residues. These data come from a study of read filtering for tumor transcriptome and immune sequencing. Study in general: Mean patient age was approximately 66 years, range about 45 to 85; 17 male, 14 female. RNA-seq yielded only about 75 to 1,400 TCR reads, IR-seq about 3.5 to 11 million. Study-level findings and limits: IR-seq and RNA-seq agreed better without single-read clonotypes.

This chain uses TRBV5-1 with TRBJ2-1, with 14 bases fitting TRBD2. The sample consisted of a population of CD138-negative cells sorted from bone marrow. The receptor's source is a donor aged 40 or over with multiple myeloma. The CDR3 DNA reads TGCGCCAGCAGCCTCGGGACTAGCGGGAGTAGGGGTGAGCAGTTCTTC. It translates to CASSLGTSGSRGEQFF.